Shown below are 11 T cell receptor beta chains from a single sample sequenced in a study of blood T cells in healthy people across ages. The use of a sample-barcoded 5' primer and a J-beta primer mix characterized a second PCR of roughly 7 to 12 cycles. Each CDR3 protein is one row after TCRdb ran MiXCR on the 5' RACE reads. In the table there are 650,000 to 1,000,000 distinct CDR3 sequences, approximately 35% of which are singletons. Source material: blood. The receptors were sampled from a man younger than 35 in good health.

The gene calls are TRBV4-2 and TRBJ2-2; D remains ambiguous. Germline V lookup: CDR1 LGHNA, CDR2 YNFKEQ. V shed 0 bases and J shed 6 bases, with 8 bases lying between them. The CDR3 runs 14 residues. DNA of the CDR3: TGTGCCAGCAGCCAAGAGCTGCGAGCCGGGGAGCTGTTTTTT. It encodes CASSQELRAGELFF.

This clonotype was detected only a few times. CDR3 nucleotide sequence: TGCAGTGCTCAATACGACAGGGCTAATGAAAAACTGTTTTTT. This gives the protein CSAQYDRANEKLFF. V usage is TRBV20-1 and J usage is TRBJ1-4; 7 bases line up with TRBD1. V lost 5 bases to trimming and J lost 3 bases; unmatched junction nucleotides: 6. The length of the CDR3 is 14 residues. CDR1 is DFQATT and CDR2 is SNEGSKA in the germline V gene (reference sequence).

Written as DNA, the CDR3 is TGCGCCAGCAGCTCCTGGAACAGGAGCTATGGCTACACCTTC. It is translated as CASSSWNRSYGYTF. V is TRBV4-3 and J is TRBJ1-2, with a weak D call TRBD1 (5 bases). V was shortened by 5 bases and J by 4 bases, with 14 bases between the two germline ends. The CDR3 consists of 14 residues. CDR1 and CDR2 (germline): LGHNA, YSLEER.

This clonotype was seen ten or more times. The genes are TRBV20-1 and TRBJ2-7, with TRBD2 matching over 14 bases. Germline CDR1 and CDR2: DFQATT and SNEGSKA (reference sequence). The CDR3 totals 15 residues. With V trimmed by 4 bases and J by 1 base, 3 bases remained unmatched. This chain's CDR3 is CSATGTSGGSYEQYF. CDR3 coding DNA: TGCAGTGCTACCGGGACTAGCGGGGGATCCTACGAGCAGTACTTC.

As for this clonotype: A clone one base away is much larger, so this may be a read error. V usage is TRBV20-1 and J usage is TRBJ2-1, with D possibly matching TRBD1 (6 bases). Germline V gives CDR1 DFQATT, CDR2 SNEGSKA (reference sequence). This CDR3 has 14 amino acids. The ends were cut back, 6 bases at V and 13 bases at J, with 25 bases in the middle. This chain's CDR3 is CSARGRGLQETQFF. CDR3 nucleotides: TGCAGTGCCAGGGGACGGGGATTACAAGAGACCCAGTTCTTC.

This clonotype was seen a handful of times. V usage is TRBV6-5 and J usage is TRBJ1-1, with TRBD1 matching 8 bases. V gave up 0 bases and J gave up 0 bases; unmatched junction bases: 0. CDR1 MNHEY and CDR2 SVGAGI come from the germline V gene. The CDR3 is made up of 15 amino acids. CDR3 in amino acids: CASSYSGQVNTEAFF. CDR3 coding DNA: TGTGCCAGCAGTTACTCGGGACAGGTGAACACTGAAGCTTTCTTT.

As for this clonotype: It may be a read error: a sequence one base away is much more abundant. The V call is TRBV25-1, the J call TRBJ2-5; a possible D gene is TRBD1 (5 bases). Gene TRBJ2-1 matches the end of the DNA better, so the J call may be wrong. CDR1 MGHDK and CDR2 SYGVNS come from the germline V gene. The CDR3 sequence is 14 residues long. CDR3 region: CASSDRTSQETQFF. The CDR3 region has the DNA TGTGCCAGCAGTGACCGGACATCCCAAGAGACCCAGTTCTTC.

A single count supports this clonotype. The chain employs TRBV4-3 and TRBJ1-1; D ambiguous. This CDR3 has 14 residues. V lost 1 base, J lost 5 bases, and 11 bases lay in between. Germline V gene data show CDR1 as LGHNA and CDR2 as YSLEER. CDR3 residues: CASSQVNSETEAFF. In nucleotides, the CDR3 is TGCGCCAGCAGCCAAGTGAACAGTGAGACTGAAGCTTTCTTT.

The chain carries TRBV4-1 and TRBJ2-1; D is unresolved. V lost 0 bases and J 5 bases, leaving 11 bases between the germline ends. There are 15 residues in the CDR3. Germline CDR1 reads MGHRA; CDR2 reads YSYEKL. The CDR3: CASSQEEYRNNEQFF. Written as DNA, the CDR3 is TGCGCCAGCAGCCAAGAGGAATATAGGAACAATGAGCAGTTCTTC.

In this sample, this clonotype turned up a few times. The chain recombines TRBV7-6 with TRBJ2-1, with 7 bases lining up with TRBD2. The CDR3 spans 16 residues. In germline, CDR1 is SGHVS, CDR2 FNYEAQ. The V segment lost 5 bases and the J segment 12 bases; nucleotides outside the gene matches: 19. This chain's CDR3 is CASSLGPSGWTMVQFF. CDR3 nucleotide sequence: TGTGCCAGCAGCCTCGGGCCTAGCGGCTGGACAATGGTGCAGTTCTTC.

The chain combines TRBV27 with TRBJ1-5, with TRBD1 matching 7 bases. Germline V gene sequence: CDR1 MNHEY, CDR2 SMNVEV (reference sequence). The CDR3 length is 14 residues. V dropped 0 bases and J dropped 6; count of bases not matched to a gene: 2. In DNA, the CDR3 is TGTGCCAGCAGTTTATCCAGGGACAGTCAGCCCCAGCATTTT. Its translation is CASSLSRDSQPQHF.